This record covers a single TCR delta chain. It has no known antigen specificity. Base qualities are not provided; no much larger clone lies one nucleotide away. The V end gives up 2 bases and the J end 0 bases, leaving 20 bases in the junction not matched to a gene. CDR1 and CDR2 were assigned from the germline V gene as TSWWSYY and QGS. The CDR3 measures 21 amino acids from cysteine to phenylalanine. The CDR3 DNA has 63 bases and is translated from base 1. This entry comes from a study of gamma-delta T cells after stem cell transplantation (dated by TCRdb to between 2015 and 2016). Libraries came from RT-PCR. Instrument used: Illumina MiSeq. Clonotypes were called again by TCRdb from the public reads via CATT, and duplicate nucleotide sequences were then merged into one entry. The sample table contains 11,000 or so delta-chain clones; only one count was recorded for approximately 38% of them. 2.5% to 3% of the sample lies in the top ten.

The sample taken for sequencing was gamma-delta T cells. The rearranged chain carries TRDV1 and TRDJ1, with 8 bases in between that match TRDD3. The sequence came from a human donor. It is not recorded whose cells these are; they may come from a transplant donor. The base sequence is TGTGCTCTTGGGGAAAGGTTCAAGTTTTGGGGGATTATCCCGTACACCGATAAACTCATCTTT. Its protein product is CALGERFKFWGIIPYTDKLIF.